The text below deals with one TCR beta chain. The antigen remains unidentified. The entry originates in a study of cytomegalovirus exposure and HLA in healthy donors. Measured with immunoSEQ multiplex PCR; TCRdb has only the in-frame clones, and not every one. The data contain tens of thousands of clones, roughly 96% of them singletons. The donors were in the approximately 120-subject validation cohort, distinct from the approximately 700-subject first cohort. Whole-study results and caveats: Through in vitro validation, three CMV-associated chains were shown to be specific for CMV antigens. Cytomegalovirus association was assigned to under 200 TCR beta chains.

Specimen: PBMCs. The receptor was isolated from a man aged 18 to 35 in good health and CMV-seronegative.

The CDR3, as DNA: TGTGCCAGCAGCGCCAAACTCACAGGGTCGAACACCGGGGAGCTGTTTTTT. The encoded protein is CASSAKLTGSNTGELFF. The rearrangement joins TRBV7-9 to TRBJ2-2; D is possibly TRBD1 (6 bases). Germline lookup yields CDR1 SEHNR and CDR2 FQNEAQ (reference sequence). This CDR3 is 17 amino acids long. V was cut by 5 bases and J by 0 bases, with 16 bases left in between.